The T cell receptor (beta chain) under discussion was sequenced for a study of blood T cell repertoires in COVID-19. This CDR3 comprises 13 residues. V lost 3 bases to trimming and J lost 1 base, with 7 bases between them. Germline V gene sequence: CDR1 SGHRS, CDR2 YFSETQ. Only in-frame clones appear in the TCRdb table, and some are missing; sequencing was by immunoSEQ multiplex PCR. There are some 320,000 clones in the sample; roughly nine tenths occur only once, and 8.5% to 14% lies in the top ten. The chain joins TRBV5-1 to TRBJ1-1; D is undetermined. What was sequenced was peripheral blood. This sequence was found in a woman aged 25 to 39 with COVID-19, enrolled during active disease. The CDR3 region is CASSYQENTEAFF. In nucleotides, the CDR3 is TGCGCCAGCAGCTACCAGGAGAACACTGAAGCTTTCTTT. The entire variable domain, with the rest obtained from reference TRBV5-1 and TRBJ1-1, is as follows: KAGVTQTPRYLIKTRGQQVTLSCSPISGHRSVSWYQQTPGQGLQFLFEYFSETQRNKGNFPGRFSGRQFSNSRSEMNVSTLELGDSALYLCASSYQENTEAFFGQGTRLTVV.